Listed below are T cell receptor beta chains from one sample, sequenced in a study of spatial heterogeneity in lung cancer. TCRdb reanalysed the 5' RACE reads using MiXCR and keeps one entry per CDR3 protein. The table has roughly 100,000 distinct CDR3 sequences, approximately 8.2% seen once. Source: PBMCs, taken at surgery. The receptors here all came from a male donor with early-stage non-small cell lung cancer. CDR3s include the opening cysteine and the closing phenylalanine or tryptophan. D genes are given only for firm matches. A clone size is listed for some rows: how often the clone was seen (once, few, many), or a class if it is expanded.

TRBJ1-1	TRBV11-2	few	TRBD1	TGTGCCAGCAGCTTAGATGTGGGACAGAAGAACACTGAAGCTTTCTTT	CASSLDVGQKNTEAFF
TRBJ2-5	TRBV4-3	once	NA	TGCGCCAGCAGCCTCTCCGGGTTGGGGGCAGGGGAGACCCAGTACTTC	CASSLSGLGAGETQYF
TRBJ1-2	TRBV20-1	NA	TRBD1	TGCAGTGCTAGAGATAAGACAGGGGCTGACTCTGGCTACACCTTC	CSARDKTGADSGYTF
TRBJ2-7	TRBV2	NA	NA	TGTGCCAGCAGTACAGGGTACGAGCAGTACTTC	CASSTGYEQYF
TRBJ2-3	TRBV4-2	NA	TRBD2	TGTGCCAGCAGCCAAAATCCGGGACTAGCGGGATCTCCGCAGTATTTT	CASSQNPGLAGSPQYF
TRBJ2-1	TRBV12-3/TRBV12-4	many	TRBD1	TGTGCCAGCAGTTTTCTGGACAGGGGGCTTGCCGGTGAGCAGTTCTTC	CASSFLDRGLAGEQFF
TRBJ2-3	TRBV6-5	many	NA	TGTGCCAGCACCCCAGGACCCAACACAGATACGCAGTATTTT	CASTPGPNTDTQYF
TRBJ2-3	TRBV5-1	many	NA	TGCGCCAGCAACAAGGACACAGATACGCAGTATTTT	CASNKDTDTQYF
TRBJ2-7	TRBV9	NA	TRBD1	TGTGCCAGCAGCGTCAGGGGGAGCTCCTACGAGCAGTACTTC	CASSVRGSSYEQYF
TRBJ1-2	TRBV2	NA	NA	TGTGCCAGCAGTGAAGCCAGTTCTAACTATGGCTACACCTTC	CASSEASSNYGYTF
TRBJ2-7	TRBV27	many	TRBD2	TGTGCCAGCAGTGCCGGGACTAGCGGGAGCAACGAGCAGTACTTC	CASSAGTSGSNEQYF
TRBJ2-2	TRBV5-6	NA	NA	TGTGCCAGCAGCCCCACGGGGACCGGGGAGCTGTTTTTT	CASSPTGTGELFF
TRBJ1-3	TRBV7-8	NA	NA	TGTGCCAGCAGCTTCAGTACCGGGCCAGGGGACACCATATATTTT	CASSFSTGPGDTIYF
TRBJ1-3	TRBV5-1	many	NA	TGCGCCAGCAGCTGGGGGGACACTGGAAACACCATATATTTT	CASSWGDTGNTIYF
TRBJ2-7	TRBV28	many	TRBD1	TGTGCCAGCAGTTCCCCAGGGACAGGGGCGCGCGAGCAGTACTTC	CASSSPGTGAREQYF